This TCR beta chain was identified in a study of regulatory T cells in long-lasting Graves disease. Researchers made TCR beta libraries by using iRepertoire HTBI primers and running Arm-PCR on CDR3 regions. Via MiXCR, TCRdb re-called the multiplex PCR reads, giving one row per CDR3 protein. The sample lists more than 450,000 distinct CDR3 sequences; 12% were seen once. Time point meaning: newly diagnosed GD, antithyroid drugs for less than 3 months. PBMC-extracted RNA yielded the TCR library. Trimming took off 6 bases at V and 0 bases at J, with 11 bases between the two ends. The CDR3 has 14 residues. Germline V gene sequence: CDR1 LNHDA, CDR2 SQIVND (reference sequence). These data are also associated with another study on T cells in Graves' hyperthyroidism and ophthalmopathy. That paper notes: In the first-round RT-PCR of the TCR CDR3, the HTBI primer set was used.

The TCR sequence derives from a woman aged 25 to 39 with Graves disease. The sample was peripheral blood mononuclear cells (PBMCs), taken at new diagnosis, from a patient treated with antithyroid drugs. The gene calls are TRBV19 and TRBJ1-1; D is uncertain. The CDR3 DNA follows: TGTGCCAGTAGACGTGTGTCAGTGAACACTGAAGCTTTCTTT. The encoded protein is CASRRVSVNTEAFF.